This TCR beta chain was profiled in a study of T-cell reconstitution after alpha-beta-depleted transplantation in children. This clonotype has a count of ten or more. Unique molecular identifiers were incorporated into the prepared TCRbeta library. TCRdb fed the PCR reads into MiXCR, producing one record per CDR3 protein. The data show 440,000 or so distinct CDR3 sequences, around 9.9% seen once. The source of this sequence is a human donor who donated a stem cell graft to a child with acute myeloid leukemia. The sequencing here drew on PBMCs from the stem cell graft donor, taken from the stem cell graft.

In DNA form, the CDR3 reads TGTGCCAGCAGCTTAACCGGCCAGAGCTACGAGCAGTACTTC. It is translated as CASSLTGQSYEQYF. The gene calls are TRBV7-3 and TRBJ2-7, with D unclear. V was pared by 0 bases and J by 3 bases, with 9 bases between. The CDR3 runs to 14 residues. Per the germline V gene, CDR1 is SGHTA and CDR2 is FQGTGA.